This TCR beta chain comes out of a study of beta chain features in type 1 diabetes. Isolation of CD4+ naive, central memory, regulatory and stem cell-like memory cells was achieved by sorting via CD45RO/CCR7/CD25/CD127/CD95/CD27. Each population that was sorted was more than 95% pure. The whole isolated RNA underwent reverse transcription, so sequencing captured expressed TCRB transcripts. Clones were sequenced by immunoSEQ multiplex PCR, and TCRdb holds only the in-frame ones, with some missing. The sample carries some 300,000 clones, under 8.5% recorded once. Germline V gene sequence: CDR1 SGHDT, CDR2 YYEEEE. With 0 bases removed from V and 5 bases from J, the gap between germline ends came to 14 bases. The length of the CDR3 is 15 residues.

The sample was central memory CD4+ T cells from blood. This rearrangement joins TRBV5-6 to TRBJ1-2, with D perhaps matching TRBD1 (5 bases). This receptor was obtained from a woman younger than 35 in good health. CDR3 nucleotides: TGTGCCAGCAGCTTGGTCTCAGGGAGACGGTATGGCTACACCTTC. It codes for CASSLVSGRRYGYTF.